This T cell receptor (beta chain) appears in the sequencing data of a study of shared clonotypes between healthy human individuals. General observations from the study: Four donors shared around 5.1% of their naive CD4 clonotypes.

The assay ran at deep level. Only in-frame clones appear in the TCRdb table, and some are missing; sequencing was by immunoSEQ multiplex PCR. There are under 650,000 clones in the sample; 90% to 96% occur only once, and 0.05% to 0.07% lies in the top ten. Note on this clone: The antigen is unknown.

This receptor was obtained from a woman in her 30s in good health. Input material: naive CD4+ T cells sorted from blood. Subset here: CD45RA+ positively selected.

CDR3 in amino acids: CASKGGGPNTGELFF. The CDR3 DNA reads TGTGCCAGCAAGGGAGGGGGGCCGAACACCGGGGAGCTGTTTTTT. The chain has TRBV28 and TRBJ2-2; D may be TRBD2 (7 bases). CDR3 size: 15 residues. Germline CDR1 is MDHEN and CDR2 is SYDVKM. Trimming took off 7 bases at V and 0 bases at J, with 12 bases between the two ends.